This TCR beta chain was profiled in a study of T cells in Graves' hyperthyroidism and ophthalmopathy. TCR beta CDR3 region amplification was performed from RNA transcripts. The HTBI primer set served for first-round RT-PCR of the TCR CDR3. In TCRdb, the multiplex PCR reads were re-called with MiXCR into one record per CDR3 protein. The data contain around 600,000 distinct CDR3 sequences, 13% to 15% of them seen just once; the ten biggest clones take up around 12%. Comment on this clonotype: Given a much more abundant clone one base away, this may be a read error.

This CDR3 comprises 22 residues. Germline loops: CDR1 MNHEY, CDR2 SMNVEV (reference sequence). The genes are TRBV27 and TRBJ2-1, with unresolved D. Sequencing used blood. This clonotype was sampled from a woman aged 45-60 years with Graves' ophthalmopathy. Here the CDR3 DNA reads TGTGCCAGCAGTATCGACTCGGTCGGACCGTCCCAAAGGAGAAGCTCCTACAATGAGCAGTCCTTC. Residues: CASSIDSVGPSQRRSSYNEQSF.